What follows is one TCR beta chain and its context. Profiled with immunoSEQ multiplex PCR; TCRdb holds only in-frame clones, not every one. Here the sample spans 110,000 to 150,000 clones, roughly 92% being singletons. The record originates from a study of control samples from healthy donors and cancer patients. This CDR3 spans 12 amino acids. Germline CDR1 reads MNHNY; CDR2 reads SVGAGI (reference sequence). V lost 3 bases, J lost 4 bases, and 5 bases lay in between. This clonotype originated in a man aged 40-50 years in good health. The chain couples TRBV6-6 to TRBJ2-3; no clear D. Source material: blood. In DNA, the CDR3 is TGTGCCAGCAGTTATCCCGCAGATACGCAGTATTTT. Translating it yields CASSYPADTQYF.